The 14 T cell receptor beta chains listed next were all sequenced from one sample in a study of T cell responses to AZD1222 COVID-19 vaccine. Only in-frame clones appear in the TCRdb table, and some are missing; sequencing was by immunoSEQ multiplex PCR. The sample consists of 70,000 to 95,000 clones, approximately 88% of them appearing once. The sample consisted of peripheral blood, taken 28 days after the second AZD1222 dose. Every receptor here comes from an adult who received the AZD1222 COVID-19 vaccine.

The chain is built from TRBV11-2 and TRBJ1-1, with D possibly being TRBD1 (5 bases). V was clipped by 4 bases and J by 8 bases, with 23 bases between them. Per the germline V gene, CDR1 is SGHAT and CDR2 is FQNNGV. The CDR3 consists of 16 residues. CDR3 loop: CASSYTTGLPTLEAFF. In DNA form, the CDR3 reads TGTGCCAGCAGCTATACTACGGGGCTGCCGACCCTGGAAGCTTTCTTT.

The genes are TRBV6-5 and TRBJ2-3; D may correspond to TRBD1 or TRBD2 (6 bases each). Germline-derived CDR1 and CDR2 are MNHEY and SVGAGI. The V end lost 1 base, the J end lost 6 bases, and 17 bases lay between the germline ends. The CDR3 has 16 amino acids. The CDR3, as DNA: TGTGCCAGCAGTTACTATTCGGGGGCAGGTGGGGATACGCAGTATTTT. Protein product: CASSYYSGAGGDTQYF.

V gene TRBV6-1 combines with J gene TRBJ1-2; TRBD1 is a possible D gene (5 bases). Trimming shortened V by 1 base and J by 7 bases, and 16 bases separated the two germline ends. The CDR3 sequence is 15 residues long. From germline, CDR1 is MNHNS and CDR2 SASEGT. CDR3 protein: CASSEGGTLFRGYTF. The CDR3 DNA is TGTGCCAGCAGTGAAGGGGGGACTCTTTTTCGTGGCTACACCTTC.

The chain is built from TRBV5-1 and TRBJ2-3, with TRBD2 matching 9 bases. The germline V gene encodes CDR1 SGHRS and CDR2 YFSETQ. There are 15 residues in the CDR3. V lost 4 bases to trimming and J lost 2 bases; unmatched junction nucleotides: 5. The CDR3 protein is CASSPSGEYTDTQYF. The DNA for the CDR3 is TGCGCCAGCAGCCCTAGCGGGGAATACACAGATACGCAGTATTTT.

This chain connects TRBV10-1 to TRBJ2-2; possibly TRBD2 for D (6 bases). The V end was cut by 6 bases, the J end by 0 bases, with 11 bases between. Germline CDR1 reads WNHNN; CDR2 reads SYGVQD (reference sequence). The CDR3 is 15 amino acids. The CDR3 DNA reads as TGCGCCAGCAGCGGCGGGACCTCGAACACCGGGGAGCTGTTTTTT. This encodes CASSGGTSNTGELFF.

V is TRBV29-1 and J is TRBJ1-3; D gene uncertain. V dropped 3 bases and J dropped 1 base, with 10 bases sitting between them. Germline lookup yields CDR1 SQVTM and CDR2 ANQGSEA. The CDR3 is 14 residues long. The CDR3 spells CSVEPTASGNTIYF. DNA of the CDR3: TGCAGCGTTGAGCCGACGGCTTCTGGAAACACCATATATTTT.

The V and J genes are TRBV11-2 and TRBJ2-1; 8 bases are shared with TRBD2. V shed 2 bases, J shed 7 bases, and the junction held 10 bases outside the gene matches. This CDR3 is built from 16 residues. Germline CDR1 and CDR2: SGHAT and FQNNGV. The CDR3 reads CASSLPDGTSRNEQFF. CDR3 nucleotides: TGTGCCAGCAGCTTACCGGACGGGACTAGTAGAAATGAGCAGTTCTTC.

The V and J genes are TRBV4-1 and TRBJ2-7; 7 nucleotides agree with TRBD2. V lost 0 bases and J lost 0; bases outside the gene matches: 8. From germline, CDR1 is MGHRA and CDR2 YSYEKL. CDR3 length: 17 amino acids. The CDR3 loop is CASSQDVAAGPSYEQYF. As DNA, the CDR3 is TGCGCCAGCAGCCAAGATGTGGCAGCGGGGCCCTCCTACGAGCAGTACTTC.

V and J are TRBV6-5 and TRBJ1-2; D is undetermined. The germline V gene encodes CDR1 MNHEY and CDR2 SVGAGI. V lost 2 bases, J lost 4 bases, and 14 bases lay in between. The CDR3 is 15 amino acids. CDR3 in DNA: TGTGCCAGCAGTTACAACGCCCTCCCCACCTATGGCTACACCTTC. Residues: CASSYNALPTYGYTF.

The chain carries TRBV27 and TRBJ1-6, with D hard to call. V dropped 5 bases and J dropped 6 bases, with 14 bases sitting between them. The CDR3 has 15 residues. The germline V gene has CDR1 MNHEY and CDR2 SMNVEV (reference sequence). The DNA of the CDR3 is TGTGCCAGCAGTATAACCGGCCAATTTAATTCACCCCTCCACTTT. Residues: CASSITGQFNSPLHF.

The gene calls are TRBV30 and TRBJ1-4, with D perhaps TRBD1 (5 bases). Germline CDR1 GTSNPN, CDR2 SVGIG (reference sequence). Between the trimmed V and J ends, which lost 3 bases and 9 bases, there was a span of 20 bases. There are 15 residues in the CDR3. The CDR3 DNA follows: TGTGCCTGGAGAAATGGGGGGGGATCCCCCCAAAAACTGTTTTTT. This encodes CAWRNGGGSPQKLFF.

V is TRBV2 and J is TRBJ2-3, with TRBD2 identical over 11 bases. Germline CDR1 SNHLY, CDR2 FYNNEI. The V segment lost 6 bases and the J segment 2 bases; nucleotides outside the gene matches: 7. The CDR3 has 16 amino acids. The CDR3 is CASRRLAGPITDTQYF. CDR3 in DNA: TGTGCCAGCAGGAGACTAGCGGGGCCCATCACAGATACGCAGTATTTT.

The V and J genes are TRBV30 and TRBJ2-1; 7 bases agree with TRBD1. CDR1 and CDR2 (germline): GTSNPN, SVGIG (reference sequence). The CDR3 contains 15 residues. With V trimmed by 3 bases and J by 9 bases, 14 bases remained unmatched. The DNA for the CDR3 is TGTGCCTGGAGGACTCACGTATCACCAGGGGGTGAGCAGTTCTTC. It codes for CAWRTHVSPGGEQFF. Using reference TRBV30 and TRBJ2-1 for the parts outside the CDR3, the full variable domain is SQTIHQWPATLVQPVGSPLSLECTVEGTSNPNLYWYRQAAGRGLQLLFYSVGIGQISSEVPQNLSASRPQDRQFILSSKKLLLSDSGFYLCAWRTHVSPGGEQFFGPGTRLTVL.

This clone was observed once. The chain employs TRBV7-9 and TRBJ1-2, with unresolved D. This CDR3 has 11 amino acids. Per germline, CDR1 SEHNR and CDR2 FQNEAQ (reference sequence). The V end was cut by 11 bases, the J end by 8 bases, with 15 bases between. CDR3: CASGRADGYTF. The CDR3 DNA reads TGTGCCTCGGGGAGGGCGGACGGCTACACCTTC.